The 23 T cell receptor beta chains listed next were all sequenced from one sample in a study of CD8+ T cells in alopecia areata. Treatment noted: oral pan-JAK inhibitor, 5-10 mg twice daily. TCR sequencing used cDNA made by reverse transcription of extracted RNA. The data were produced by immunoSEQ multiplex PCR, yet TCRdb's version contains in-frame clones alone and is incomplete. The table has about 140,000 clones, roughly four fifths seen once. Sequenced material: CD8+ T cells sorted from blood, taken at week 4, from a patient treated with tofacitinib. The receptors were sampled from a human donor with alopecia areata.

The rearrangement links TRBV5-4 to TRBJ2-7; no definite D call. This CDR3 spans 12 amino acids. With 5 bases removed from V and 5 bases from J, the gap between germline ends came to 11 bases. CDR1 and CDR2 (germline): SGHNT, YYREEE (reference sequence). CDR3 coding DNA: TGTGCCAGCAGGGACGGGCTCCACGAGCAGTACTTC. This codes for CASRDGLHEQYF. Drawing the rest from reference TRBV5-4 and TRBJ2-7, the complete variable domain is ETGVTQSPTHLIKTRGQQVTLRCSSQSGHNTVSWYQQALGQGPQFIFQYYREEENGRGNFPPRFSGLQFPNYSSELNVNALELDDSALYLCASRDGLHEQYFGPGTRLTVT.

Only a few counts were recorded for this clone. The chain couples TRBV27 to TRBJ1-2, with a tentative D call TRBD1 (5 bases). Germline values: CDR1 MNHEY, CDR2 SMNVEV (reference sequence). The CDR3 contains 15 residues. V lost 0 bases, J lost 4 bases, and 12 bases lay in between. The DNA of the CDR3 is TGTGCCAGCAGTTTATCGTACGGGGCCCCCTATGGCTACACCTTC. This gives the protein CASSLSYGAPYGYTF.

A few counts support this clone. The chain couples TRBV10-3 to TRBJ2-3; a weak D match, TRBD2 (5 bases). Looked up from germline, CDR1 is ENHRY and CDR2 is SYGVKD. The CDR3 is made up of 13 amino acids. Trimming left V 7 bases short and J 3 bases short, with 11 bases between. The CDR3 coding sequence is TGTGCCATCACCTCCCCGGGGACAGATACGCAGTATTTT. Its protein is CAITSPGTDTQYF.

CDR3 bases: TGTGCTAGTGGTCCCCCCACCGGGCCTTACTACGAGCAGTACTTC. Amino acid sequence: CASGPPTGPYYEQYF. This chain uses TRBV12-5 with TRBJ2-7, with D hard to call. The V gene lost 5 bases and the J gene lost 3 bases, with 17 bases spanning the gap. CDR3 size: 15 residues. CDR1 LGHNT and CDR2 FRNRAP come from the germline V gene.

V and J are TRBV14 and TRBJ2-7, with 10 bases fitting TRBD2. This CDR3 is built from 16 residues. The germline V gene encodes CDR1 SGHDN and CDR2 FVKESK. Unmatched junction bases numbered 5, after V lost 1 base and J lost 2 bases. CDR3 residues: CASSQGFSGGAYEQYF. The DNA for the CDR3 is TGTGCCAGCAGCCAAGGTTTCAGCGGGGGGGCCTACGAGCAGTACTTC.

The genes are TRBV6-5 and TRBJ2-1; the D is unclear. The length of the CDR3 is 13 residues. Looked up from germline, CDR1 is MNHEY and CDR2 is SVGAGI. Trimming shortened V by 3 bases and J by 9 bases, and 12 bases separated the two germline ends. CDR3 in amino acids: CASSYGSMAEQFF. The CDR3 DNA is TGTGCCAGCAGTTATGGTAGCATGGCTGAGCAGTTCTTC.

The gene calls are TRBV4-3 and TRBJ2-5, with D unresolved. The germline CDR1 and CDR2 sequences are LGHNA and YSLEER. Trimming cost V 0 bases and J 2 bases, with 7 bases left between them. CDR3 length: 14 residues. The CDR3 reads CASSQDSVQETQYF. CDR3 nucleotides: TGCGCCAGCAGCCAAGATTCGGTGCAAGAGACCCAGTACTTC.

The chain uses TRBV29-1 and TRBJ2-2; D gene unclear. The CDR3 loop spans 11 amino acids. Trimming pared 6 bases from V and 4 bases from J, leaving 6 bases between. Per the germline V gene, CDR1 is SQVTM and CDR2 is ANQGSEA. CDR3 loop: CSVVSTGELFF. CDR3 bases: TGCAGCGTGGTCAGCACCGGGGAGCTGTTTTTT.

The chain combines TRBV4-2 with TRBJ2-1; 8 bases fit TRBD1. The V and J ends lost 0 bases and 9 bases, in that order; junction bases with no gene match: 4. The CDR3 extends over 14 amino acids. Germline V gene data show CDR1 as LGHNA and CDR2 as YNFKEQ. CDR3 sequence: CASSQEQGAGEQFF. The CDR3 nucleotides read TGTGCCAGCAGCCAAGAGCAGGGGGCGGGTGAGCAGTTCTTC.

The gene calls are TRBV7-9 and TRBJ2-7; the D gene is possibly TRBD1 (6 bases). The CDR3 has 15 amino acids. CDR1 SEHNR and CDR2 FQNEAQ come from the germline V gene (reference sequence). V dropped 5 bases and J dropped 4 bases, with 18 bases sitting between them. CDR3: CASSTPRDTIYEQYF. In nucleotides, the CDR3 is TGTGCCAGCAGCACCCCCCGGGACACCATTTACGAGCAGTACTTC.

The chain employs TRBV4-3 and TRBJ2-7; TRBD1 agrees at 9 bases. This CDR3 is 14 amino acids long. J was trimmed by 12 bases and V by 0 bases; bases with no gene match: 9. Germline V gene data show CDR1 as LGHNA and CDR2 as YSLEER. The CDR3 spells CASSQEGTGKEVYF. CDR3 DNA sequence: TGCGCCAGCAGCCAAGAAGGGACAGGGAAAGAGGTGTACTTC.

The V and J genes are TRBV5-4 and TRBJ1-2; no firm D call. V lost 5 bases to trimming and J lost 5 bases, with 10 bases between them. Germline lookup yields CDR1 SGHNT and CDR2 YYREEE (reference sequence). The CDR3 sequence is 12 residues long. CDR3 in amino acids: CASSNPVYGYTF. DNA for the CDR3: TGTGCCAGCAGTAATCCAGTGTATGGCTACACCTTC.

This clone was detected only once. The V call is TRBV25-1, the J call TRBJ1-2; 10 bases map to TRBD1. CDR1 and CDR2 from the germline V gene are MGHDK and SYGVNS. The CDR3 consists of 15 residues. After removal of 4 bases from V and 2 bases from J, the junction contained 4 bases not matched to a gene. CDR3 coding DNA: TGTGCCAGCAGTGCTACGGGACAGGGGAACTATGGCTACACCTTC. Its protein is CASSATGQGNYGYTF.

The chain couples TRBV5-1 to TRBJ2-7; 9 nucleotides match TRBD1. The CDR3 has 15 amino acids. With V trimmed by 4 bases and J by 2 bases, 7 bases remained unmatched. CDR1 and CDR2 from the germline V gene are SGHRS and YFSETQ. CDR3 region: CASSPGTGSTYEQYF. For the CDR3, the DNA is TGCGCCAGCAGCCCCGGGACAGGGAGTACCTACGAGCAGTACTTC.

The J gene is TRBJ2-7, the V gene TRBV13; perhaps TRBD1 as D (5 bases). The V end lost 0 bases, the J end lost 5 bases, and 11 bases lay between the germline ends. Germline V gene lookup returns CDR1 PRHDT and CDR2 FYEKMQ (reference sequence). The CDR3 runs to 14 residues. The CDR3 region is CASSLGRVAHEQYF. The CDR3 DNA is TGTGCCAGCAGCTTAGGCAGGGTGGCTCACGAGCAGTACTTC.

This chain joins TRBV6-1 and TRBJ2-1; 9 bases map to TRBD2. CDR1 and CDR2 (germline): MNHNS, SASEGT. This CDR3 is 16 amino acids long. V trimming: 3 bases; J trimming: 5 bases; junction bases outside the gene matches: 8. The CDR3 coding sequence is TGTGCCAGCAGTGATATTCTAGCGGGGCTAAACAATGAGCAGTTCTTC. Translating gives CASSDILAGLNNEQFF.

CDR3 sequence reads: CAWSAGTGDGYTF. CDR3 sequence (DNA): TGTGCCTGGAGTGCCGGGACAGGGGATGGCTACACCTTC. This rearrangement joins TRBV30 to TRBJ1-2; 10 bases are a match to TRBD1. Germline CDR1 is GTSNPN and CDR2 is SVGIG (reference sequence). This CDR3 is 13 amino acids long. Trimming removed 1 base from V and 6 bases from J; junction bases left unmatched: 2.

This chain connects TRBV7-9 to TRBJ2-1; D remains ambiguous. CDR3 length: 13 amino acids. Germline assignment: CDR1 SEHNR and CDR2 FQNEAQ (reference sequence). V shed 1 base and J shed 2 bases, with 3 bases lying between them. For the CDR3, the DNA is TGTGCCAGCAGCTTAGGGGCCTACAATGAGCAGTTCTTC. Residues: CASSLGAYNEQFF.

The CDR3 coding sequence is TGTGCCAGCAGTTTCCGGACAGGGGTGGGCTACACCTTC. The encoded protein is CASSFRTGVGYTF. V usage is TRBV6-5 and J usage is TRBJ1-2, with 9 bases identical to TRBD1. The CDR3 is 13 amino acids. Germline V lookup: CDR1 MNHEY, CDR2 SVGAGI. Trimming cost V 4 bases and J 8 bases; bases outside gene matches: 5.

This clone was observed once. The CDR3 DNA reads TGTGCCAGCAGCTTAGATCCCGGATACTACGAGCAGTACTTC. The encoded protein is CASSLDPGYYEQYF. The V call is TRBV11-3, the J call TRBJ2-7; the D is unclear. The germline V gene has CDR1 SGHNT and CDR2 YENEEA. The CDR3 length is 14 residues. V was shortened by 0 bases and J by 3 bases, with 9 bases between the two germline ends.

The chain uses TRBV7-9 and TRBJ2-7; D gene uncertain. Germline V CDR1 and CDR2: SEHNR, FQNEAQ (reference sequence). The CDR3 runs 15 residues. The germline V and J ends were trimmed by 2 bases and 2 bases, with 13 bases remaining between them. The CDR3 nucleotides are TGTGCCAGCAGCTTATCCACGCTTGGCCCCTACGAGCAGTACTTC. It yields the protein CASSLSTLGPYEQYF.

The chain has TRBV30 and TRBJ2-3, with TRBD2 matching over 12 bases. CDR1 is GTSNPN and CDR2 is SVGIG in the germline V gene (reference sequence). V shed 3 bases, J shed 5 bases, and the junction held 6 bases outside the gene matches. The CDR3 has 15 residues. DNA for the CDR3: TGTGCCTGGAGCGCACTAGCGGGGGGTTTAGATACGCAGTATTTT. Translation gives CAWSALAGGLDTQYF.

The chain joins TRBV19 to TRBJ1-2, with D unclear. Germline CDR1 is LNHDA and CDR2 is SQIVND (reference sequence). V lost 5 bases, J lost 0 bases, and 13 bases lay in between. This CDR3 has 15 residues. In DNA form, the CDR3 reads TGTGCCAGTAGTCCAGGAACCTTGTCTAACTATGGCTACACCTTC. It codes for CASSPGTLSNYGYTF. Based on the CDR3 plus reference TRBV19 and TRBJ1-2, the full variable domain is DGGITQSPKYLFRKEGQNVTLSCEQNLNHDAMYWYRQDPGQGLRLIYYSQIVNDFQKGDIAEGYSVSREKKESFPLTVTSAQKNPTAFYLCASSPGTLSNYGYTFGSGTRLTVV.